One sample yielded the 5 T cell receptor beta chains listed below, sequenced in a study of control samples from healthy donors and cancer patients. Profiled with immunoSEQ multiplex PCR; TCRdb holds only in-frame clones, not every one. Among 50,000 to 70,000 clones listed, nearly 90% were seen once. Sequencing was done on a sample of blood. These receptors all come from a man aged 45-65 years in good health.

The chain couples TRBV10-3 to TRBJ2-5, with unresolved D. CDR3 length equals 13 residues. V lost 2 bases and J lost 4, with 8 bases in between. Germline V lookup: CDR1 ENHRY, CDR2 SYGVKD. CDR3 in amino acids: CAISEGNGETQYF. The CDR3 DNA is TGTGCCATCAGTGAGGGCAACGGAGAGACCCAGTACTTC.

This clone was observed a few times. The chain couples TRBV28 to TRBJ1-5; the match to TRBD1 covers 8 bases. This CDR3 is built from 16 residues. Germline CDR1 is MDHEN and CDR2 is SYDVKM. The junction had 9 bases not matched to a gene; V was cut back by 3 bases and J by 5 bases. The CDR3 DNA is TGTGCCAGCAGTTTTGGAGGGACAGGATTTTATCAGCCCCAGCATTTT. Amino acid sequence: CASSFGGTGFYQPQHF.

The chain is built from TRBV30 and TRBJ1-4, with D unclear. Per the germline V gene, CDR1 is GTSNPN and CDR2 is SVGIG (reference sequence). The CDR3 has 13 amino acids. Trimming pared 7 bases from V and 4 bases from J, leaving 13 bases between. CDR3 bases: TGTGCCTCCAATATCGGGAGTAATGAAAAACTGTTTTTT. Amino acids: CASNIGSNEKLFF.

V usage is TRBV3-1 (or the pseudogene TRBV3-2) and J usage is TRBJ1-6, with 9 bases that match TRBD1. The germline V gene has CDR1 LGHDT and CDR2 YNNKEL (reference sequence). The junction had 7 bases not matched to a gene; V was cut back by 6 bases and J by 7 bases. The CDR3 is 15 residues long. The CDR3 sequence: CASSQQGARNSPLHF. CDR3 DNA: TGTGCCAGCAGTCAACAGGGGGCCAGGAATTCACCCCTCCACTTT.

V is TRBV6-6 and J is TRBJ1-5; D unclear. V shed 0 bases and J shed 0 bases, with 3 bases lying between them. Germline CDR1 MNHNY, CDR2 SVGAGI (reference sequence). CDR3 size: 14 residues. DNA of the CDR3: TGTGCCAGCAGTTACTCGTCTAGCAATCAGCCCCAGCATTTT. Amino acid sequence: CASSYSSSNQPQHF.